The 8 T cell receptor beta chains in this list originate from one sample, sequenced in a study of cytomegalovirus exposure and HLA in healthy donors. PCR involved 60 Vbeta and 13 Jbeta primers. The assay was immunoSEQ multiplex PCR, and TCRdb's table has in-frame clones only and misses some. The table has more than 80,000 clones, about 69% seen once; the top ten hold 4% to 5%. Source material: PBMCs. Source of these receptors: a man aged 55 to 70 in good health and CMV-seronegative.

This chain joins TRBV6-1 and TRBJ1-5; 7 bases line up with TRBD1. The V segment lost 5 bases and the J segment 4 bases; nucleotides outside the gene matches: 2. CDR3 length: 13 residues. Per the germline V gene, CDR1 is MNHNS and CDR2 is SASEGT. In DNA, the CDR3 is TGTGCCAGCAGTCTACAGGGGAATCAGCCCCAGCATTTT. This encodes CASSLQGNQPQHF.

The J gene is TRBJ2-5, the V gene TRBV7-6; perhaps TRBD1 as D (5 bases). Germline CDR1 is SGHVS and CDR2 is FNYEAQ. The CDR3 loop spans 14 amino acids. Trimming stripped 3 bases from V and 2 bases from J, with 10 bases between. The DNA for the CDR3 is TGTGCCAGCAGCTTGATAGGGGTGCAAGAGACCCAGTACTTC. It translates to CASSLIGVQETQYF.

The chain carries TRBV11-3 and TRBJ2-3; 11 bases are a match to TRBD2. Trimming removed 5 bases from V and 3 bases from J; junction bases left unmatched: 13. The CDR3 covers 18 residues. The V gene's germline CDR1 is SGHNT and CDR2 YENEEA. CDR3 residues: CASSAGLAAPLGTDTQYF. The CDR3 nucleotides are TGTGCCAGCAGCGCGGGACTAGCGGCCCCCTTGGGGACAGATACGCAGTATTTT. Looking up the rest from reference TRBV11-3 and TRBJ2-3 gives the full variable domain: EAGVVQSPRYKIIEKKQPVAFWCNPISGHNTLYWYLQNLGQGPELLIRYENEEAVDDSQLPKDRFSAERLKGVDSTLKIQPAELGDSAVYLCASSAGLAAPLGTDTQYFGPGTRLTVL.

The chain is built from TRBV27 and TRBJ1-1, with TRBD1 identical over 7 bases. The V and J ends lost 5 bases and 10 bases, in that order; junction bases with no gene match: 16. Germline V CDR1 and CDR2: MNHEY, SMNVEV (reference sequence). This CDR3 spans 15 amino acids. This chain's CDR3 is CASSRGLGQRGVAFF. The CDR3 coding sequence is TGTGCCAGCAGTCGTGGATTGGGACAGAGGGGAGTAGCTTTCTTT.

This chain joins TRBV2 and TRBJ1-1, with D perhaps TRBD1 (5 bases). CDR3 size: 13 residues. Germline V lookup: CDR1 SNHLY, CDR2 FYNNEI. V lost 6 bases and J lost 12, with 20 bases in between. The CDR3 DNA reads TGTGCCAGCAGCCTCGGGGCGCGGGAAATAACTTTCTTT. Protein: CASSLGAREITFF.

The V call is TRBV9, the J call TRBJ1-1; possible D gene TRBD1, 5 bases. Trimming pared 3 bases from V and 4 bases from J, leaving 10 bases between. Germline V gene data show CDR1 as SGDLS and CDR2 as YYNGEE. This CDR3 is 13 amino acids long. CDR3 protein: CASSAGLATEAFF. The CDR3 nucleotides are TGTGCCAGCAGCGCAGGGTTGGCCACTGAAGCTTTCTTT.

The chain recombines TRBV7-6 with TRBJ2-7; D is possibly TRBD1 (6 bases). The CDR3 covers 20 residues. The V gene's germline CDR1 is SGHVS and CDR2 FNYEAQ. The ends were cut back, 1 base at V and 7 bases at J, with 32 bases in the middle. DNA for the CDR3: TGTGCCAGCAGCTTAGTAGCTAGGACGGAAACAGGGTCGAGTACGGGTGAGCAGTACTTC. Protein product: CASSLVARTETGSSTGEQYF. Full variable domain (remainder filled in from reference TRBV7-6 and TRBJ2-7): GAGVSQSPRYKVTKRGQDVALRCDPISGHVSLYWYRQALGQGPEFLTYFNYEAQQDKSGLPNDRFSAERPEGSISTLTIQRTEQRDSAMYRCASSLVARTETGSSTGEQYFGPGTRLTVT.

The rearrangement uses TRBV10-2 and TRBJ2-7; D may be TRBD1 (6 bases). The CDR3 has 16 residues. The ends were cut back, 2 bases at V and 3 bases at J, with 17 bases in the middle. The germline V gene has CDR1 WSHSY and CDR2 SAAADI. The CDR3 coding sequence is TGCGCCAGCAGTGAGAAAACAGGGATAGGGTACTACGAGCAGTACTTC. Its translation: CASSEKTGIGYYEQYF.